These 27 T cell receptor beta chains were all obtained from the same sample, sequenced in a study of T cell responses to AZD1222 COVID-19 vaccine. Clones were read by immunoSEQ multiplex PCR, and TCRdb kept only the in-frame ones, dropping some. The data show around 140,000 clones, with under 95% seen just once and roughly 7.5% held by the top ten. This specimen was peripheral blood, taken 28 days after the second dose of the MenACWY control vaccine. Every receptor here comes from an adult who received the MenACWY meningococcal vaccine as a control.

V usage is TRBV19 and J usage is TRBJ1-5, with D unresolved. The CDR3 runs to 15 residues. Trimming left V 3 bases short and J 0 bases short, with 9 bases between. The germline V gene has CDR1 LNHDA and CDR2 SQIVND (reference sequence). CDR3 sequence: CASSILVYSNQPQHF. Written as DNA, the CDR3 is TGTGCCAGTAGTATTTTGGTTTATAGCAATCAGCCCCAGCATTTT. Together with reference TRBV19 and TRBJ1-5, the CDR3 gives the full variable domain: DGGITQSPKYLFRKEGQNVTLSCEQNLNHDAMYWYRQDPGQGLRLIYYSQIVNDFQKGDIAEGYSVSREKKESFPLTVTSAQKNPTAFYLCASSILVYSNQPQHFGDGTRLSIL.

This chain uses TRBV1 with TRBJ1-2. TRBV1 is a pseudogene locus. This CDR3 spans 17 amino acids. CDR3 loop: CTSILLAAENPSYGYTF. CDR3 sequence (DNA): TGCACCAGCATACTTTTGGCAGCCGAGAACCCTTCCTATGGCTACACCTTC.

The chain links TRBV6-5 to TRBJ1-1; maybe TRBD1 (5 bases). V was cut by 0 bases and J by 3 bases, with 11 bases left in between. The CDR3 length is 15 residues. In germline, CDR1 is MNHEY, CDR2 SVGAGI. Written as DNA, the CDR3 is TGTGCCAGCAGTTACTCTTCCGGGGCCTACACTGAAGCTTTCTTT. Its protein product is CASSYSSGAYTEAFF.

The chain employs TRBV7-9 and TRBJ1-5; possibly TRBD1 for D (5 bases). The CDR3 loop spans 15 amino acids. The V end lost 7 bases, the J end lost 7 bases, and 20 bases lay between the germline ends. Germline V lookup: CDR1 SEHNR, CDR2 FQNEAQ (reference sequence). The CDR3 DNA is TGTGCCAGCAACCAGGGAGGAGGGTCCGGACAGCCCCAGCATTTT. Amino acid sequence: CASNQGGGSGQPQHF.

The rearrangement joins TRBV6-5 to TRBJ2-7; no clear D gene. Trimming stripped 4 bases from V and 2 bases from J, with 12 bases between. The CDR3 consists of 14 residues. Germline CDR1 reads MNHEY; CDR2 reads SVGAGI. The CDR3 here is CASSWRADTYEQYF. The CDR3, as DNA: TGTGCCAGCAGTTGGCGCGCCGACACCTACGAGCAGTACTTC.

The chain has TRBV2 and TRBJ1-1, with D perhaps TRBD1 (5 bases). V lost 5 bases to trimming and J lost 1 base, with 8 bases between them. The CDR3 totals 13 residues. Germline assignment: CDR1 SNHLY and CDR2 FYNNEI. CDR3: CASSWDGNTEAFF. CDR3 DNA sequence: TGTGCCAGCAGTTGGGACGGGAACACTGAAGCTTTCTTT.

The genes are TRBV7-2 and TRBJ2-3, with a weak D call TRBD2 (5 bases). The germline V gene encodes CDR1 SGHTA and CDR2 FQGNSA. The CDR3 has 16 residues. Trimming took off 2 bases at V and 5 bases at J, with 17 bases between the two ends. The CDR3 sequence: CASSLRGSPEEDTQYF. Written as DNA, the CDR3 is TGTGCCAGCAGCTTAAGAGGGAGCCCCGAGGAAGATACGCAGTATTTT.

This chain's CDR3 is CATATGETQYF. The CDR3 DNA sequence: TGTGCCACCGCGACGGGAGAGACCCAGTACTTC. J is TRBJ2-5 and V is TRBV24-1; unclear D gene. Germline V CDR1 and CDR2: KGHDR, SFDVKD. V shed 9 bases and J shed 4 bases, with 8 bases lying between them. This CDR3 has 11 amino acids.

The J gene is TRBJ1-1, the V gene TRBV11-2; D is undetermined. The germline gives CDR1 SGHAT, CDR2 FQNNGV. This CDR3 comprises 13 residues. Trimming removed 5 bases from V and 0 bases from J, with 7 bases in between. The CDR3 bases are TGTGCCAGCAGCACCAACTTGAACACTGAAGCTTTCTTT. This encodes CASSTNLNTEAFF.

The V gene is TRBV6-5, the J gene TRBJ2-7; D possibly corresponds to TRBD1 (5 bases). Trimming left V 4 bases short and J 3 bases short, with 10 bases between. Germline CDR1 and CDR2: MNHEY and SVGAGI. The CDR3 consists of 13 residues. This CDR3 reads CASSSGDSYEQYF. The CDR3 DNA reads TGTGCCAGCAGTTCCGGAGACAGCTACGAGCAGTACTTC.

The chain joins TRBV11-1 to TRBJ2-3; D tentatively reads TRBD1 or TRBD2 (5 bases each). Trimming pared 0 bases from V and 5 bases from J, leaving 18 bases between. This CDR3 comprises 17 residues. CDR1 is SGHAT, CDR2 FQDESV, per germline (reference sequence). The CDR3 nucleotides are TGTGCCAGCAGCTTAGCCTGGCAGGGTGAGGGCAAAGATACGCAGTATTTT. Residues: CASSLAWQGEGKDTQYF.

J is TRBJ1-6 and V is TRBV3-1 (or the pseudogene TRBV3-2), with D perhaps TRBD1 (6 bases). V lost 0 bases to trimming and J lost 10 bases, with 13 bases between them. The germline V gene has CDR1 LGHDT and CDR2 YNNKEL (reference sequence). This CDR3 spans 15 amino acids. CDR3 region: CASSQDWAGESPLHF. In nucleotides, the CDR3 is TGTGCCAGCAGCCAAGATTGGGCAGGGGAGTCACCCCTCCACTTT.

This chain connects TRBV29-1 to TRBJ2-7; D uncertain. V shed 4 bases and J shed 4 bases, with 8 bases lying between them. The germline CDR1 and CDR2 sequences are SQVTM and ANQGSEA. The CDR3 has 11 residues. CDR3 nucleotides: TGCAGCGTTGGAGACGGGTACGAGCAGTACTTC. This translates into CSVGDGYEQYF.

This clone was observed a handful of times. This chain uses TRBV19 with TRBJ1-4, with TRBD1 matching over 7 bases. Germline CDR1 is LNHDA and CDR2 is SQIVND (reference sequence). With V trimmed by 6 bases and J by 0 bases, 4 bases remained unmatched. The CDR3 covers 15 residues. The CDR3 DNA reads TGTGCCAGTAGCCATGGGACAGCAACTAATGAAAAACTGTTTTTT. This sequence encodes CASSHGTATNEKLFF.

The chain links TRBV28 to TRBJ2-4; 7 positions agree with TRBD1. V shed 6 bases and J 13 bases; nucleotides not matched to a gene: 9. The CDR3 contains 12 residues. Germline loops: CDR1 MDHEN, CDR2 SYDVKM. In DNA, the CDR3 is TGTGCCAGCAGAACCACCGGGACAGTCCAGTACTTC. It codes for CASRTTGTVQYF.

This chain joins TRBV6-5 and TRBJ1-3; no definite D call. Germline lookup yields CDR1 MNHEY and CDR2 SVGAGI. Trimming took off 10 bases at V and 4 bases at J, with 20 bases between the two ends. This CDR3 comprises 15 residues. CDR3 DNA: TGTGCCACCGCCCGGAGGTTCGAGCTGGGAAACACCATATATTTT. Encoded protein: CATARRFELGNTIYF.

The chain has TRBV15 and TRBJ1-1; D is perhaps TRBD1 (5 bases). The length of the CDR3 is 15 residues. Trimming took 3 bases from V and 0 from J, leaving 11 bases between them. The germline CDR1 and CDR2 sequences are LNHNV and YYDKDF (reference sequence). In DNA form, the CDR3 reads TGTGCCACCAGCAGGGCGACAGACATGAACACTGAAGCTTTCTTT. Protein product: CATSRATDMNTEAFF.

The chain recombines TRBV5-1 with TRBJ2-7, with a possible D match to TRBD1 (5 bases). Germline V CDR1 and CDR2: SGHRS, YFSETQ. The germline V and J ends were trimmed by 0 bases and 5 bases, with 12 bases remaining between them. The CDR3 loop spans 14 amino acids. The CDR3 bases are TGCGCCAGCAGCTTGGTAGGGGCGGTCAACGAGCAGTACTTC. As protein: CASSLVGAVNEQYF. Variable domain in full (rest from reference TRBV5-1 and TRBJ2-7): KAGVTQTPRYLIKTRGQQVTLSCSPISGHRSVSWYQQTPGQGLQFLFEYFSETQRNKGNFPGRFSGRQFSNSRSEMNVSTLELGDSALYLCASSLVGAVNEQYFGPGTRLTVT.

In this sample, this clone turned up once. V usage is TRBV5-3 and J usage is TRBJ1-6, with unresolved D. TRBV5-3 falls under the ORF class, with uncertain function. V was shortened by 2 bases and J by 7 bases, with 7 bases between the two germline ends. The CDR3 has 13 amino acids. As DNA, the CDR3 is TGTGCCAGAAGCTTCGGTAGCAATTCACCCCTCCACTTT. Translation gives CARSFGSNSPLHF.

The chain uses TRBV19 and TRBJ2-7; weak D call: TRBD1 (6 bases). CDR1 is LNHDA and CDR2 is SQIVND in the germline V gene (reference sequence). V dropped 5 bases and J dropped 3 bases, with 11 bases sitting between them. There are 13 residues in the CDR3. CDR3 residues: CASSVTGNYEQYF. DNA of the CDR3: TGTGCCAGTAGTGTGACAGGTAACTACGAGCAGTACTTC.

The J gene is TRBJ1-1, the V gene TRBV19, with no clear D. CDR3 size: 14 residues. Germline V lookup: CDR1 LNHDA, CDR2 SQIVND (reference sequence). The V end was cut by 3 bases, the J end by 1 base, with 9 bases between. The CDR3 nucleotides are TGTGCCAGTAGTATGATGGGCGCGAACACTGAAGCTTTCTTT. Its protein product is CASSMMGANTEAFF.

The chain links TRBV18 to TRBJ2-3; D is perhaps TRBD1 or TRBD2 (6 bases each). V was clipped by 8 bases and J by 4 bases, with 19 bases between them. The germline V gene has CDR1 KGHSH and CDR2 LQKENI. This CDR3 has 15 amino acids. CDR3 in amino acids: CASREMDSNPDTQYF. CDR3 in DNA: TGTGCCAGCCGGGAGATGGACAGTAATCCAGATACGCAGTATTTT.

V usage is TRBV27 and J usage is TRBJ2-1; D may be TRBD1 or TRBD2 (5 bases each). Germline CDR1 MNHEY, CDR2 SMNVEV (reference sequence). The CDR3 covers 17 residues. Deletions cut 5 bases from V and 2 bases from J, with 19 bases between. As DNA, the CDR3 is TGTGCCAGCAGTCTCACGGGACGACCGCACCCCTACAATGAGCAGTTCTTC. It is translated as CASSLTGRPHPYNEQFF.

V gene TRBV7-3 combines with J gene TRBJ1-6, with 8 positions matching TRBD1. This CDR3 has 15 residues. V was clipped by 5 bases and J by 10 bases; unmatched bases: 10. The germline V gene has CDR1 SGHTA and CDR2 FQGTGA. The DNA of the CDR3 is TGTGCCAGCAGCCCGGGACAGGCACAGGGATCACCCCTCCACTTT. It yields the protein CASSPGQAQGSPLHF.

This clone showed up just once. This rearrangement joins TRBV7-9 to TRBJ2-1; 9 nucleotides agree with TRBD2. The V segment lost 1 base and the J segment 0 bases; nucleotides outside the gene matches: 10. Germline V gives CDR1 SEHNR, CDR2 FQNEAQ (reference sequence). The CDR3 contains 19 residues. Written as DNA, the CDR3 is TGTGCCAGCAGCTTAGGGTTAAATAGCGGGGGCCGCTCCTACAATGAGCAGTTCTTC. As protein: CASSLGLNSGGRSYNEQFF.

This clone appeared once. The rearrangement uses TRBV6-5 and TRBJ1-1, with D perhaps TRBD1 (5 bases). The germline V and J ends were trimmed by 6 bases and 6 bases, with 17 bases remaining between them. Germline V gene data show CDR1 as MNHEY and CDR2 as SVGAGI. The CDR3 runs 14 residues. The CDR3: CASSLSGVGAEAFF. In DNA form, the CDR3 reads TGTGCCAGCAGCCTGTCGGGGGTTGGAGCTGAAGCTTTCTTT.

DNA of the CDR3: TGTGCCAGCAGTCGGCGACGAGACGAGCAGTACTTC. Translated, it gives CASSRRRDEQYF. V gene TRBV2 combines with J gene TRBJ2-7, with D hard to call. The germline gives CDR1 SNHLY, CDR2 FYNNEI. This CDR3 is built from 12 residues. V shed 5 bases and J shed 5 bases, with 10 bases lying between them.